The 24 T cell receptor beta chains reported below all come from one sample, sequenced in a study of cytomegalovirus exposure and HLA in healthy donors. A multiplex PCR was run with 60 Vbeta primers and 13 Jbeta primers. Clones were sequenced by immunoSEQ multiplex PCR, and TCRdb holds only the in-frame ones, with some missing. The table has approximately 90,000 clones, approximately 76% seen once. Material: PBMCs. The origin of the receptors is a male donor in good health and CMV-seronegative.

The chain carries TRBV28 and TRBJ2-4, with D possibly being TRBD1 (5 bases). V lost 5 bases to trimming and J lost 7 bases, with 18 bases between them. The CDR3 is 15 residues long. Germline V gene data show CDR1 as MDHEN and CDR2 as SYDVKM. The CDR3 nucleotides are TGTGCCAGCAGTGTCGCTAAGGGGTTAAGGAACATTCAGTACTTC. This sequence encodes CASSVAKGLRNIQYF. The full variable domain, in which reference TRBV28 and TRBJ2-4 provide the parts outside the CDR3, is DVKVTQSSRYLVKRTGEKVFLECVQDMDHENMFWYRQDPGLGLRLIYFSYDVKMKEKGDIPEGYSVSREKKERFSLILESASTNQTSMYLCASSVAKGLRNIQYFGAGTRLSVL.

The chain's CDR3 is CASSPQGLEHTIYF. The CDR3 nucleotides are TGTGCCAGCAGCCCACAGGGTCTGGAGCACACCATATATTTT. The chain has TRBV7-9 and TRBJ1-3; D perhaps matches TRBD1 (6 bases). In germline, CDR1 is SEHNR, CDR2 FQNEAQ (reference sequence). The CDR3 extends over 14 amino acids. Trimming cost V 5 bases and J 8 bases, with 16 bases left between them.

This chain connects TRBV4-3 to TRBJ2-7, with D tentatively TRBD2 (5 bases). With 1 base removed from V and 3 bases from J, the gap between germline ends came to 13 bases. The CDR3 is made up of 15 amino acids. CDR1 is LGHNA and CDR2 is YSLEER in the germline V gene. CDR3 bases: TGCGCCAGCAGCCAAGCAAGCGGATTAAGCTACGAGCAGTACTTC. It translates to CASSQASGLSYEQYF.

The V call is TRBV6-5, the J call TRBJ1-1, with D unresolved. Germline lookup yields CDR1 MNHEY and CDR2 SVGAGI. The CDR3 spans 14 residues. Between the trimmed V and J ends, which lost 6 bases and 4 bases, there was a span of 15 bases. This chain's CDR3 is CASSRRFGGTEAFF. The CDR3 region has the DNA TGTGCCAGCAGCCGTCGGTTCGGTGGCACTGAAGCTTTCTTT.

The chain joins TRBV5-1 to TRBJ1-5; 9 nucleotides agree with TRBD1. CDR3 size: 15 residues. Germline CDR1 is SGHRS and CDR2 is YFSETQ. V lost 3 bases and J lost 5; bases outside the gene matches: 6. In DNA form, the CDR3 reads TGCGCCAGCAGCTCCGGGACAGGGTTTGATCAGCCCCAGCATTTT. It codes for CASSSGTGFDQPQHF.

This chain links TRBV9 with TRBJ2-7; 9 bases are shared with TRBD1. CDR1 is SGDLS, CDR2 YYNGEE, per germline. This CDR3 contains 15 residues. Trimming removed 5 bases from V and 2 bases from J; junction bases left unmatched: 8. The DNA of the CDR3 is TGTGCCAGCAGTGCCTCCGGGACAGGGCCCTACGAGCAGTACTTC. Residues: CASSASGTGPYEQYF.

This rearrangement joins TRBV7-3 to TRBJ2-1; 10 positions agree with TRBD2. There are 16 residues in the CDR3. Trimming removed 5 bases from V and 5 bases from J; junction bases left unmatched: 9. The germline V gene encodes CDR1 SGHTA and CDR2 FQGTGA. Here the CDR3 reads CASSLLAGLGHNEQFF. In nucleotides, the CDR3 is TGTGCCAGCAGCCTACTAGCGGGACTCGGACACAATGAGCAGTTCTTC.

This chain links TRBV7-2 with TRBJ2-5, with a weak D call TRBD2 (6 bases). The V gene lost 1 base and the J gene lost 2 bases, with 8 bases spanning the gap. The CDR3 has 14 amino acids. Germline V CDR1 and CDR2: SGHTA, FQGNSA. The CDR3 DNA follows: TGTGCCAGCAGCTTAGTCGGGGGTCAAGAGACCCAGTACTTC. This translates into CASSLVGGQETQYF.

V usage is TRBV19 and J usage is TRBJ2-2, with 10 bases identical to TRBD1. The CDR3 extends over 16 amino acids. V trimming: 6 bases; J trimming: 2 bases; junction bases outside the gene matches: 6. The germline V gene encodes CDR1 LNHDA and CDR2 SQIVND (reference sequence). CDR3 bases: TGTGCCAGTAGGAGCGGGACAGGGGATAACACCGGGGAGCTGTTTTTT. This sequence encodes CASRSGTGDNTGELFF.

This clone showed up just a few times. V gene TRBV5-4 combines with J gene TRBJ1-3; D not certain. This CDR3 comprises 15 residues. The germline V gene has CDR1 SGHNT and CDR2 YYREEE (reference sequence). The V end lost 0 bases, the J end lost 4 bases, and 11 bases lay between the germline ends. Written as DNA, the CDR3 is TGTGCCAGCAGCTTGGGGCCAGGATCAGGAAACACCATATATTTT. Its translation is CASSLGPGSGNTIYF.

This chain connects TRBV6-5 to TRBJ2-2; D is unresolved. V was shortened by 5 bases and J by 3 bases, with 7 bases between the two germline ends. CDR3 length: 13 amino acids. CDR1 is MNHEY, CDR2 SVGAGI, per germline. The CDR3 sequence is CASSARYTGELFF. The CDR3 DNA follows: TGTGCCAGCAGTGCCAGGTACACCGGGGAGCTGTTTTTT.

For the CDR3, the DNA is TGTGCCATCAACCCGGGACAGGGGGCCGGGGAGCTGTTTTTT. This sequence encodes CAINPGQGAGELFF. The V gene is TRBV10-3, the J gene TRBJ2-2, with 11 positions matching TRBD1. This CDR3 is built from 14 residues. Germline V gives CDR1 ENHRY, CDR2 SYGVKD. Trimming cost V 7 bases and J 6 bases; bases outside gene matches: 4.

The CDR3 region is CASSLNRNTEAFF. The CDR3 DNA reads as TGTGCCAGCTCACTGAACAGAAACACTGAAGCTTTCTTT. V gene TRBV18 combines with J gene TRBJ1-1; D is ambiguous. Germline loops: CDR1 KGHSH, CDR2 LQKENI. V was clipped by 4 bases and J by 2 bases, with 8 bases between them. The CDR3 spans 13 residues.

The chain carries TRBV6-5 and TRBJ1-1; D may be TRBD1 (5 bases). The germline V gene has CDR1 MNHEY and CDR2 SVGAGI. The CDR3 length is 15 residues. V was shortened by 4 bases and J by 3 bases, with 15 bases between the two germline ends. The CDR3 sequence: CASSFSIRVDTEAFF. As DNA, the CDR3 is TGTGCCAGCAGTTTTTCAATCAGGGTTGACACTGAAGCTTTCTTT.

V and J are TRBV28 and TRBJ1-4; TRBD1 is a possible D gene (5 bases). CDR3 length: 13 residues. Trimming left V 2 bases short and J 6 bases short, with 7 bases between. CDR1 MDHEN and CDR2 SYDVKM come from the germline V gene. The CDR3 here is CASSLGGYEKLFF. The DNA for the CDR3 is TGTGCCAGCAGTTTAGGGGGGTATGAAAAACTGTTTTTT. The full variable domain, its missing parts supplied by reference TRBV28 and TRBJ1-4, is DVKVTQSSRYLVKRTGEKVFLECVQDMDHENMFWYRQDPGLGLRLIYFSYDVKMKEKGDIPEGYSVSREKKERFSLILESASTNQTSMYLCASSLGGYEKLFFGSGTQLSVL.

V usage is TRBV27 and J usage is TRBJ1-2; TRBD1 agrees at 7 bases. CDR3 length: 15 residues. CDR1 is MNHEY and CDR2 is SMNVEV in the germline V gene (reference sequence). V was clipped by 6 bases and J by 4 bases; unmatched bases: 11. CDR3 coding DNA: TGTGCCAGCAGCGGTTCGACAGGGACGATCTATGGCTACACCTTC. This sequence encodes CASSGSTGTIYGYTF.

The CDR3 nucleotides are TGCGCCAGCAGCCAAGGTATAGCCGCAAGCTCCTACGAGCAGTACTTC. Translated, it gives CASSQGIAASSYEQYF. The chain has TRBV4-3 and TRBJ2-7; no reliable D call. The CDR3 covers 16 residues. Germline lookup yields CDR1 LGHNA and CDR2 YSLEER. Trimming took off 1 base at V and 0 bases at J, with 13 bases between the two ends.

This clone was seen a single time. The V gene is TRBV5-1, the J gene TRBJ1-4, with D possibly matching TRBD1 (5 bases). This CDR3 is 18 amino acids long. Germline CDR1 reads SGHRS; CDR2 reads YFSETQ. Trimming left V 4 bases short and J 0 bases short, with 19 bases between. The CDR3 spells CASSAGWGLGATNEKLFF. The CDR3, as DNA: TGCGCCAGCAGCGCTGGCTGGGGCCTAGGGGCAACTAATGAAAAACTGTTTTTT.

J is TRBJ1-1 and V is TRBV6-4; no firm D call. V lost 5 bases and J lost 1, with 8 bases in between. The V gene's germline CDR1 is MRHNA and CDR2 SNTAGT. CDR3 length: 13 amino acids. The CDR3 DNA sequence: TGTGCCAGCAGTCCGGGGTCGAACACTGAAGCTTTCTTT. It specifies CASSPGSNTEAFF.

The CDR3 protein is CASSTELSVYNEQFF. The CDR3 region has the DNA TGTGCCAGCAGTACAGAGTTGTCGGTCTACAATGAGCAGTTCTTC. The chain links TRBV28 to TRBJ2-1, with D hard to call. V lost 5 bases to trimming and J lost 3 bases, with 14 bases between them. Germline V gene data show CDR1 as MDHEN and CDR2 as SYDVKM. The CDR3 consists of 15 residues.

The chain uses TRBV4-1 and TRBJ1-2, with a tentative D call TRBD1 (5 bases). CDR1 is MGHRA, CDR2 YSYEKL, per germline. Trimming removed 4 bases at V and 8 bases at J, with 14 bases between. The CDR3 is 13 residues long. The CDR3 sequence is CASSPLGVRGYTF. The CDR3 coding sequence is TGCGCCAGCAGCCCTTTAGGGGTGAGAGGCTACACCTTC.

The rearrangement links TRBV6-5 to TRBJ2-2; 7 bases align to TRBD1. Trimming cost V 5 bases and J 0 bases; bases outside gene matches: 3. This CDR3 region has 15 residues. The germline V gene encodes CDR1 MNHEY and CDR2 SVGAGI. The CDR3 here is CASSPGQTNTGELFF. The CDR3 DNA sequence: TGTGCCAGCAGTCCGGGACAGACGAACACCGGGGAGCTGTTTTTT.

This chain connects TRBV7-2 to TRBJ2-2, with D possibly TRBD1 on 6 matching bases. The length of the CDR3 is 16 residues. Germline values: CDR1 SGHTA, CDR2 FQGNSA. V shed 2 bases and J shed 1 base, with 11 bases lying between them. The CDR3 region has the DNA TGTGCCAGCAGCTTAATGGGGGCTTGGAACACCGGGGAGCTGTTTTTT. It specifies CASSLMGAWNTGELFF.

The CDR3 nucleotides are TGTGCCATCAGTGAGTCTGGGCCTCAGCCCCAGCATTTT. Translation gives CAISESGPQPQHF. The chain uses TRBV10-3 and TRBJ1-5; D gene unclear. Germline-derived CDR1 and CDR2 are ENHRY and SYGVKD. The CDR3 consists of 13 residues. Trimming shortened V by 0 bases and J by 6 bases, and 6 bases separated the two germline ends.